These 21 T cell receptor beta chains came from one sample sequenced in a study of regulatory T cells in long-lasting Graves disease. Arm-PCR of CDR3 regions and iRepertoire HTBI primers were the basis on which TCR beta libraries were built. TCRdb re-analysed the multiplex PCR reads in MiXCR, keeping a single row per CDR3 protein. The data hold roughly 400,000 distinct CDR3 sequences, with under 25% observed a single time. Noted time point: persistent/refractory GD, antithyroid drugs over 5 years with positive TRAb. RNA from PBMCs was the source of the TCR library. Sample: peripheral blood mononuclear cells (PBMCs), taken when the disease was refractory, from a patient treated with antithyroid drugs. The receptors come from a female donor with Graves disease.

This clonotype was observed a few times. The chain uses TRBV6-1 and TRBJ2-3, with 9 bases lining up with TRBD2. The V and J ends lost 9 bases and 0 bases, in that order; junction bases with no gene match: 4. The CDR3 has 14 residues. Germline CDR1 reads MNHNS; CDR2 reads SASEGT. As DNA, the CDR3 is TGTGCCAGTTCTAGCGGGACCAGCACAGATACGCAGTATTTT. Translated: CASSSGTSTDTQYF.

This clonotype was picked up many times. The genes are TRBV28 and TRBJ2-7; D remains unclear. Germline CDR1 and CDR2: MDHEN and SYDVKM. There are 12 residues in the CDR3. V lost 6 bases, J lost 6 bases, and 12 bases lay in between. In DNA form, the CDR3 reads TGTGCCAGCAGCCTCCTACACGGCGAGCAGTACTTC. Amino acid sequence: CASSLLHGEQYF.

The chain uses TRBV30 and TRBJ1-6, with a tentative D call TRBD1 (5 bases). The germline CDR1 and CDR2 sequences are GTSNPN and SVGIG (reference sequence). V dropped 3 bases and J dropped 7 bases, with 13 bases sitting between them. The CDR3 is 14 residues long. CDR3 nucleotide sequence: TGTGCCTGGAGAGTGGGGGACGGGAATTCACCCCTCCACTTT. Translation: CAWRVGDGNSPLHF.

This clonotype came up many times. The chain employs TRBV15 and TRBJ1-4; D is ambiguous. V was clipped by 0 bases and J by 8 bases, with 7 bases between them. Germline lookup yields CDR1 LNHNV and CDR2 YYDKDF (reference sequence). CDR3 size: 13 residues. CDR3 DNA sequence: TGTGCCACCAGCAGAGATCGAGAAGAAAAACTGTTTTTT. It yields the protein CATSRDREEKLFF.

This clonotype was seen more than once but under ten times. This rearrangement joins TRBV27 to TRBJ2-7; 8 nucleotides agree with TRBD1. The CDR3 spans 15 residues. CDR1 is MNHEY, CDR2 SMNVEV, per germline (reference sequence). With V trimmed by 2 bases and J by 1 base, 4 bases remained unmatched. The CDR3 region has the DNA TGTGCCAGCAGTTTAGGCAGGGGGCCGTCCTACGAGCAGTACTTC. As protein: CASSLGRGPSYEQYF.

The CDR3 region has the DNA TGCGCCAGCAGCCAAGACCGGGACAGGGGGCGCGAGCAGTACTTC. Its protein is CASSQDRDRGREQYF. J is TRBJ2-7 and V is TRBV4-3; TRBD1 matches 12 bases. From germline, CDR1 is LGHNA and CDR2 YSLEER. The ends lost 0 bases at V and 6 bases at J; junction bases unmatched: 3. The CDR3 has 15 amino acids.

This chain connects TRBV7-2 to TRBJ1-5; D is unresolved. The germline V gene encodes CDR1 SGHTA and CDR2 FQGNSA. The CDR3 consists of 15 residues. The V and J ends lost 2 bases and 9 bases respectively, with 17 bases between them. The CDR3 loop is CASSLSGSGGSPQHF. CDR3 coding DNA: TGTGCCAGCAGCTTATCGGGTTCAGGTGGGTCGCCCCAGCATTTT.

This chain links TRBV7-6 with TRBJ1-3; D is unclear. V was trimmed by 5 bases and J by 4 bases, leaving 15 bases between them. Germline CDR1 and CDR2: SGHVS and FNYEAQ. This CDR3 is built from 15 residues. This chain's CDR3 is CASSPSRVEGNTIYF. CDR3 DNA sequence: TGTGCCAGCAGCCCCAGCCGGGTAGAGGGAAACACCATATATTTT.

This clonotype was seen many times. The V and J genes are TRBV12-3 or TRBV12-4 and TRBJ2-7; possibly TRBD1 or TRBD2 for D (7 bases each). Deletions cut 3 bases from V and 5 bases from J, with 26 bases between. This CDR3 is 18 amino acids long. The CDR3, as DNA: TGTGCCAGCAGTTTGGGAGGGCACAGGGGAATTGGCTTGGACGAGCAGTACTTC. It translates to CASSLGGHRGIGLDEQYF.

This clonotype has just one count. Compared with germline, one end of the junction differs, possibly owing to a read error. The chain carries TRBV29-1 and TRBJ1-1; possibly TRBD1 for D (5 bases). Germline V gene sequence: CDR1 SQVTM, CDR2 ANQGSEA. The CDR3 runs to 14 residues. The CDR3 DNA sequence: TGCAGCGTTGACCCTTCGGGACTGGGCACTGGAGCTTTCTTT. Translation gives CSVDPSGLGTGAFF.

This clonotype was found a few times. V and J are TRBV7-2 and TRBJ1-2; unclear D gene. Germline V gene data show CDR1 as SGHTA and CDR2 as FQGNSA. The CDR3 spans 15 residues. Trimming shortened V by 1 base and J by 7 bases, and 16 bases separated the two germline ends. The CDR3 here is CASSLGRQLLLGYTF. CDR3 sequence (DNA): TGTGCCAGCAGCTTAGGTCGACAACTACTCCTTGGCTACACCTTC.

This clonotype was seen more than once but under ten times. V gene TRBV19 combines with J gene TRBJ1-2; 7 bases match TRBD1. The trim removed 9 bases at V and 2 bases at J, leaving 6 bases unmatched. The germline gives CDR1 LNHDA, CDR2 SQIVND (reference sequence). This CDR3 is 13 amino acids long. The CDR3 region is CARNSTGNYGYTF. CDR3 nucleotide sequence: TGTGCCAGGAACTCGACAGGGAACTATGGCTACACCTTC.

V is TRBV19 and J is TRBJ2-7; weak D call: TRBD1 (5 bases). CDR1 is LNHDA and CDR2 is SQIVND in the germline V gene (reference sequence). The CDR3 covers 15 residues. The V and J ends lost 3 bases and 3 bases respectively, with 15 bases between them. Written as DNA, the CDR3 is TGTGCCAGTAGTATTAACAGGACCCCACACTACGAGCAGTACTTC. This codes for CASSINRTPHYEQYF.

Comment on this clonotype: Since a much larger clone is just one base distant, this may be a read error. The chain has TRBV7-3 and TRBJ2-5; the D call may be TRBD1 or TRBD2 (5 bases each). The germline gives CDR1 SGHTA, CDR2 FQGTGA. The CDR3 is made up of 15 amino acids. Trimming stripped 2 bases from V and 7 bases from J, with 17 bases between. CDR3 protein: CASSLGLQGAGTQYF. The DNA of the CDR3 is TGTGCCAGCAGCTTAGGACTCCAAGGGGCCGGGACCCAGTACTTC.

This clonotype turned up a few times. This chain joins TRBV19 and TRBJ1-1; 9 nucleotides agree with TRBD1. V lost 5 bases and J lost 8; bases outside the gene matches: 12. Germline assignment: CDR1 LNHDA and CDR2 SQIVND (reference sequence). The CDR3 consists of 15 residues. The CDR3 sequence is CASSSRDRESVEAFF. CDR3 DNA: TGTGCCAGTAGTTCCCGGGACAGGGAGTCCGTAGAAGCTTTCTTT.

This clonotype rates as large. This chain connects TRBV2 to TRBJ1-4, with D unclear. V was trimmed by 1 base and J by 8 bases, leaving 2 bases between them. The CDR3 loop spans 11 amino acids. Germline CDR1 SNHLY, CDR2 FYNNEI. CDR3 coding DNA: TGTGCCAGCAGTGAAGACGAAAAACTGTTTTTT. Translated: CASSEDEKLFF.

In regard to this clonotype: A much larger clone lies one base from this, so it may be a read error. The chain employs TRBV6-2 or TRBV6-3 and TRBJ2-7; no definite D call. From germline, CDR1 is MNHEY and CDR2 SVGEGT. The CDR3 covers 17 residues. CDR3 in DNA: TGTGCCAACGAGGCTGAACGGTGCAAGAATGTCTCCTACAAGCAGTACTTC. Protein product: CANEAERCKNVSYKQYF.

At least ten counts were recorded for this clonotype. The chain combines TRBV5-1 with TRBJ2-7; 7 nucleotides agree with TRBD1. In germline, CDR1 is SGHRS, CDR2 YFSETQ. The V gene end was trimmed by 4 bases and the J gene end by 2 bases; junction bases not matched to a gene: 12. CDR3 size: 16 residues. In nucleotides, the CDR3 is TGCGCCAGCAGCCCGGGACCACAGGGGACCACCTACGAGCAGTACTTC. This codes for CASSPGPQGTTYEQYF. Based on the CDR3 plus reference TRBV5-1 and TRBJ2-7, the full variable domain is KAGVTQTPRYLIKTRGQQVTLSCSPISGHRSVSWYQQTPGQGLQFLFEYFSETQRNKGNFPGRFSGRQFSNSRSEMNVSTLELGDSALYLCASSPGPQGTTYEQYFGPGTRLTVT.

This clonotype was counted ten times or more. The gene calls are TRBV28 and TRBJ2-5; 7 bases are shared with TRBD2. The germline V gene encodes CDR1 MDHEN and CDR2 SYDVKM. After removal of 6 bases from V and 3 bases from J, the junction contained 4 bases not matched to a gene. The CDR3 loop spans 13 amino acids. CDR3 nucleotide sequence: TGTGCCAGCAGGCCCGCGGGGGAAGAGACCCAGTACTTC. This encodes CASRPAGEETQYF.

The CDR3 DNA reads TGCGCCAGCAGCGACCTTCGGCAGGGCACCACAGATACGCAGTATTTT. This encodes CASSDLRQGTTDTQYF. The genes are TRBV5-1 and TRBJ2-3; D is possibly TRBD1 (5 bases). Germline CDR1 SGHRS, CDR2 YFSETQ. CDR3 length: 16 amino acids. V was trimmed by 4 bases and J by 2 bases, leaving 17 bases between them.

There are many counts of this clonotype. The rearrangement uses TRBV27 and TRBJ2-5, with 8 positions matching TRBD2. The CDR3 totals 15 residues. Germline-derived CDR1 and CDR2 are MNHEY and SMNVEV (reference sequence). V lost 4 bases to trimming and J lost 5 bases; unmatched junction nucleotides: 9. The CDR3 sequence is CASSSLAGWEETQYF. In DNA form, the CDR3 reads TGTGCCAGCAGTTCATTAGCGGGATGGGAGGAGACCCAGTACTTC.